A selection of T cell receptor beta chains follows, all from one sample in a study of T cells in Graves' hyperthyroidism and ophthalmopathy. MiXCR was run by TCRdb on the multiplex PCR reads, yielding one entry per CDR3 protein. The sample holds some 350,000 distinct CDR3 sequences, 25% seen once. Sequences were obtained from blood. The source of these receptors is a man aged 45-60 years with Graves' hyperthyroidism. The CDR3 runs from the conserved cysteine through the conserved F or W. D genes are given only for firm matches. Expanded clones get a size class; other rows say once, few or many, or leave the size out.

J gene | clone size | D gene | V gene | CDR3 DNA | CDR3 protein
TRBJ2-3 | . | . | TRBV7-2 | TGTGCCAGCAGCTTAGATGGTGCCAGCACAGATACGCAGTATTTT | CASSLDGASTDTQYF
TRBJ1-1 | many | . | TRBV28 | TGTGCCAGCAGTTGGTTGGGGGCGATGGGAGGTGAAGCTTTCTTT | CASSWLGAMGGEAFF
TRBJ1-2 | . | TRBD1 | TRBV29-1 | TGCAGCGTCCGGGACAGGGGGCGAGGTGGCTACACCTTC | CSVRDRGRGGYTF
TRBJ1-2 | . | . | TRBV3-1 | TGTGCCAGCAGCCAAGCGGCTACCACCGGGAGGGACTATGGCTACACCTTC | CASSQAATTGRDYGYTF
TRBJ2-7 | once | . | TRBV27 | TGTGCCAGCAGTTCTGGACTTAGCTCCGAGCAGTACTTC | CASSSGLSSEQYF
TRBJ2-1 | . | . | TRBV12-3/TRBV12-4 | TGTGCCAGCAGTTTGTTGGAGACCTACAATGAGCAGTTCTTC | CASSLLETYNEQFF
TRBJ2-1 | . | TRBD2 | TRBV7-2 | TGTGCCAGTCGACTAGCGGTGTGGGGTGAGCAGTTCTTC | CASRLAVWGEQFF
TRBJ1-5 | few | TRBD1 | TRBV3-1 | TGTGCCAGCAGCCAAGGTCAGGGGGCAAGTCAGCCCCAGCATTTT | CASSQGQGASQPQHF
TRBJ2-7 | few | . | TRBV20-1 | TGCAGTGCTAAGCCCAATCAACTTCGCGGGCTCGACTACGAGCAGTACTTC | CSAKPNQLRGLDYEQYF
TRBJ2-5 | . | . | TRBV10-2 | TGCGCCAGCAGTAACGCGGAGACCCAGTACTTC | CASSNAETQYF
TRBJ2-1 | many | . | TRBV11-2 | TGTGCCAGCAGCCTCGACGGGATCTACAATGAGCAGTTCTTC | CASSLDGIYNEQFF
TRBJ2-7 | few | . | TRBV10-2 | TGCGCCAGCGGATGGGCCGAGCAGTACTTC | CASGWAEQYF
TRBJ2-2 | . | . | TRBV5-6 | TGTGCCAGCAGGCCCATCGACACCGGGGAGCTGTTTTTT | CASRPIDTGELFF
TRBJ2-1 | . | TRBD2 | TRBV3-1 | TGTGCCAGCGCCCCGCCCGGGACTAGCGGGAGGAATCTCAATGAGCAGTTCTTC | CASAPPGTSGRNLNEQFF
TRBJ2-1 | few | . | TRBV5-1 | TGCGCCAGCAGAGGGGGTCAAGGTCCACTTAACAATGAGCAGTTCTTC | CASRGGQGPLNNEQFF
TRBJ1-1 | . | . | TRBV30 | TGTGCCTGGATTCCCGCGGCCATGAACACTGAAGCTTTCTTT | CAWIPAAMNTEAFF
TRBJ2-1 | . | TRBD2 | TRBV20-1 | TGCAGTGCTAGTAGGGGACTAGCGGGAGATGAGCAGTTCTTC | CSASRGLAGDEQFF
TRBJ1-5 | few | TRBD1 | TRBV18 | TGTGCCAGCTCATTAAACAGGGGTGCGAATCAGCCCCAGCATTTT | CASSLNRGANQPQHF
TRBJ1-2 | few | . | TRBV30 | TGTGCCTCCAAGGCTGGGGCCTATGGCTACGCCTTC | CASKAGAYGYAF
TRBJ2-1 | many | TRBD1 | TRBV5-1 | TGCGCCAGCAGCCCGGTGGACAGGGGATACAATGAGCAGTTCTTC | CASSPVDRGYNEQFF
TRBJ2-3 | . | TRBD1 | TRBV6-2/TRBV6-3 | TGTGCCAGCAGTCAAGGGACAGGGCCCACAGATACGCAGTATTTT | CASSQGTGPTDTQYF
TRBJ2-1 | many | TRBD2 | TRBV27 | TGTGCCAGCAGTCTAGCGGGAGTGGGTTACAATGAGCAGTTCTTC | CASSLAGVGYNEQFF
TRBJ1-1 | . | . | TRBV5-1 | TGCGCCAGCAGCTTAACAATAATGAACACTGAAGCTTTCTTT | CASSLTIMNTEAFF
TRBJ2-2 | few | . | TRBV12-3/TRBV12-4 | TGTGCCACCAGTTTCGGAACCGGGGAGCTGTTTTTT | CATSFGTGELFF
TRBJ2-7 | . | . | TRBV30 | TGTGCCTGGATGGAGGGGGACGCCTACGAGCAGTACTTC | CAWMEGDAYEQYF
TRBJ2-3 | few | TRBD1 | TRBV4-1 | TGCGCCAGCAGCCTCGACAGGGGTGTAGTTACGCAGTATTTT | CASSLDRGVVTQYF
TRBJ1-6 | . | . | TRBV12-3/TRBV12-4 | TGTGCCAGCAGACCGGACAGCGCTACCTATAATTCACCCCTCCACTTT | CASRPDSATYNSPLHF
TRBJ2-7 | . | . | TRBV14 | TGTGCCAGCAGCCGTGCACAGGGCCCCTACGAGCAGTACTTC | CASSRAQGPYEQYF
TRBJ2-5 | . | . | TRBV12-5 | TGTGCTAGTGGCCAACCGAGGGAACCGCAAGAGACCCAGTACTTC | CASGQPREPQETQYF
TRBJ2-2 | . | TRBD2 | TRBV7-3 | TGTGCCAGCAGCTTGTGGACTAGCGGGAAGGGAACCGGGGAGCTGTTTTTC | CASSLWTSGKGTGELFF
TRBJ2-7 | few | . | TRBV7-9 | TGTGCCAGCAGCCCAGTCTACGAGCAGTACTTC | CASSPVYEQYF
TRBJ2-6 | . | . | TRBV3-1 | TGTGCCAGCAGCCAACACCTACGGGGAAATACTGGGGCCAACGTCCTGACTTTC | CASSQHLRGNTGANVLTF
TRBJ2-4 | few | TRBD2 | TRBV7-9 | TGTGCCAGCAGCTTGACTAGCGAAAACATTCAGTACTTC | CASSLTSENIQYF
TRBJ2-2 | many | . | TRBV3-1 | TGTGCCAGCAGCCCCGTGGGCGGGGAGCTGTTTTTT | CASSPVGGELFF
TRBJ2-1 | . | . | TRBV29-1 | TGCAGCGTTGCAACAACAAACCTTGGCAATGAGCAGTTCTTC | CSVATTNLGNEQFF
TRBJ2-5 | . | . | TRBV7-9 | TGTGCCAGCAGCCCCTTAGGGGGAAAAGAGACCCAGTACTTC | CASSPLGGKETQYF
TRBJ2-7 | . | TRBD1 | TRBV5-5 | TGTGCCAGCAGCTTGGGGACAGGGAACCACGAGCAGTACTTC | CASSLGTGNHEQYF
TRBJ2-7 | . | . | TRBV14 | TGTGCCAGCAGCCAACAACATACTCGATCCTACGAGCAGTACTTC | CASSQQHTRSYEQYF
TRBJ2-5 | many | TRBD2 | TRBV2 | TGTGCCAGCAGTGTTAGACTAGCGGGAGAAGAGACCCAGTACTTC | CASSVRLAGEETQYF
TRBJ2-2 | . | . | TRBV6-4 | TGTGCCAGCAGACTCGACACAAACACCGGGGAGCTGTTTTTT | CASRLDTNTGELFF
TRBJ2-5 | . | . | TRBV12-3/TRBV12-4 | TGTGCCAGCAGTTCCAACATCGGGGGCAGGACGTCGGTGAAGACCCAGTACTTC | CASSSNIGGRTSVKTQYF
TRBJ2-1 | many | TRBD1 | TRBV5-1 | TGTGCCAGCTCACCAGGGACAGGGGGCAATGAGCAGTTCTTC | CASSPGTGGNEQFF
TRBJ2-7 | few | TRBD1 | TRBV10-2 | TGCGCCAGCAGTGAGTCAGAACATAGGACAGGGCGAAACGAGCAGTACTTC | CASSESEHRTGRNEQYF
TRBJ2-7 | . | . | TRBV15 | TGTGCCACCAGCAGAGATGGAGGCACCAGAGCCTACGAGCAGTACTTC | CATSRDGGTRAYEQYF
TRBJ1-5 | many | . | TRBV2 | TGTGCCAGCAGTGAAGGGTGGGGCAGGGGCGGCAATCAGCCCCAGCATTTT | CASSEGWGRGGNQPQHF
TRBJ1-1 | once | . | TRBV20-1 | TGCAGTGCTAAACCCGGACAGTTGAGCACTGAAGCTTTCTTT | CSAKPGQLSTEAFF
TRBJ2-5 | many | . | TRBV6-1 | TGTGCCAGCAGTGAGGGACGTCTGCAAGAGACCCAGTACTTC | CASSEGRLQETQYF
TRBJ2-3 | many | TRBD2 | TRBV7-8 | TGTGCCAGCAGCTTCCCGACTAGCGGGAGGGATACGCAGTATTTT | CASSFPTSGRDTQYF
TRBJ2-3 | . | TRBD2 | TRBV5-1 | TGCGCCAGCAGCTTGTCAGCGGGAGCTGATACGCAGTATTTT | CASSLSAGADTQYF
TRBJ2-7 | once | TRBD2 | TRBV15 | TGTGCCACCAGCAGAGATTCAAGCGGGGGGACATACGAGCAGTACTTC | CATSRDSSGGTYEQYF
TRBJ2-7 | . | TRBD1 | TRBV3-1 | TGTACCAGCAGCCTAACGCCAGGACAGGGATCCTACGAGCAGTACTTC | CTSSLTPGQGSYEQYF
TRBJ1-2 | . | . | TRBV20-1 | TGCAGTGCTAGGAAGTCTGGGACGGAAGCTCATGGCTACACCTTC | CSARKSGTEAHGYTF
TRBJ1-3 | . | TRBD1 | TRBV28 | TGTGCCAGCAGTTTGTCCCTCATGGACAGGGGTATCCCTGGAAACACCATATATTTT | CASSLSLMDRGIPGNTIYF